This T cell receptor (beta chain) was retrieved from a study of cytomegalovirus exposure and HLA in healthy donors. The overall study: Among the 300 to 450 genotyped donors, 65% to 90% were placed in the Caucasian-associated ancestry cluster.

Study-wide findings and caveats: In vitro confirmation showed three CMV-associated chains to be CMV antigen specific. Productive rates of about 87% or about 30% were seen for most TCR beta V segments in an earlier analysis.

A note on this clone: What it recognizes is unknown.

Looked up from germline, CDR1 is MNHEY and CDR2 is SMNVEV (reference sequence). Trimming took 6 bases from V and 3 from J; bases not matched to a gene: 7. This CDR3 contains 15 residues. This PCR relied on a set of 60 Vbeta primers and 13 Jbeta primers. Produced via immunoSEQ multiplex PCR; TCRdb's table is partial and in-frame only. The table has over 150,000 clones, roughly 81% seen once; the top ten hold approximately 3%. The sequencing input was PBMCs. The source is a woman between 25 and 40 years old in good health and CMV-seropositive. This chain uses TRBV27 with TRBJ2-7, with TRBD2 identical over 11 bases. The CDR3 coding sequence is TGTGCCAGCAGCCGAACTAGCGGGAGTGACTACGAGCAGTACTTC. It encodes CASSRTSGSDYEQYF.